Sequencing of this TCR beta chain was carried out in a study of blood T cell repertoires in COVID-19. TCRdb's copy holds only in-frame clones and misses some; the assay was immunoSEQ multiplex PCR. The repertoire includes around 220,000 clones, around 80% of them detected once, and over 9.5% sits in the top ten. CDR1 SNHLY and CDR2 FYNNEI come from the germline V gene. V was cut by 3 bases and J by 2 bases, with 14 bases left in between. The CDR3 covers 15 residues. Sequencing was done on a sample of peripheral blood. This TCR was recovered from a woman older than 75 with acute or convalescent COVID-19. The chain employs TRBV2 and TRBJ2-7, with D perhaps TRBD1 (5 bases). The CDR3 nucleotides read TGTGCCAGCAGTGAGAGACAGCTAGTACCCTACGAGCAGTACTTC. Translated, it gives CASSERQLVPYEQYF.